One and the same sample provided the 16 T cell receptor beta chains below, sequenced in a study of T cells in Graves' hyperthyroidism and ophthalmopathy. Amplified regions were TCR beta CDR3 sequences from RNA transcripts. RT-PCR in the first round (using the HTBI primer set) targeted the TCR CDR3. MiXCR was run by TCRdb on the multiplex PCR reads, yielding one entry per CDR3 protein. In the table there are around 350,000 distinct CDR3 sequences, roughly 25% of which are singletons. The sequenced sample was blood. The origin of the receptors is a man between 50 and 59 years old with Graves' hyperthyroidism.

Only a few counts were recorded for this clonotype. The chain joins TRBV9 to TRBJ2-7; D might be TRBD1 or TRBD2, each matching 5 bases. CDR1 is SGDLS and CDR2 is YYNGEE in the germline V gene. The CDR3 has 14 amino acids. V was shortened by 0 bases and J by 5 bases, with 12 bases between the two germline ends. The CDR3 DNA follows: TGTGCCAGCAGCGTAGTGGGGGTAGGGGACGAGCAGTACTTC. Amino acid sequence: CASSVVGVGDEQYF.

This clonotype was seen just once. The genes are TRBV7-9 and TRBJ1-4; no clear D gene. CDR3 length: 14 residues. Germline lookup yields CDR1 SEHNR and CDR2 FQNEAQ (reference sequence). V was cut by 4 bases and J by 2 bases, with 8 bases left in between. CDR3 DNA: TGTGCCAGCAGCTCAGGACTGACTAATGAAAAACTGTTTTTT. Translating gives CASSSGLTNEKLFF.

This clonotype was detected only a few times. V is TRBV27 and J is TRBJ2-7; D is ambiguous. CDR3 size: 13 residues. The germline V gene has CDR1 MNHEY and CDR2 SMNVEV (reference sequence). V lost 6 bases to trimming and J lost 1 base, with 10 bases between them. The CDR3 sequence is CASSSTVSYEQYF. As DNA, the CDR3 is TGTGCCAGCAGCAGCACTGTATCCTACGAGCAGTACTTC.

This clonotype appeared a few times. V and J are TRBV20-1 and TRBJ2-5; 10 bases map to TRBD2. J lost 4 bases, V lost 6 bases, and 11 bases had no gene match. The CDR3 length is 15 residues. The germline V gene has CDR1 DFQATT and CDR2 SNEGSKA (reference sequence). The CDR3 DNA reads TGCAGTGCCACGCCCCTAGCGGGAGAAGGAGAGACCCAGTACTTC. It encodes CSATPLAGEGETQYF.

This clonotype was found many times. The chain combines TRBV9 with TRBJ2-3, with D perhaps TRBD1 (6 bases). There are 14 residues in the CDR3. V dropped 0 bases and J dropped 4 bases, with 9 bases sitting between them. Germline assignment: CDR1 SGDLS and CDR2 YYNGEE. CDR3 in amino acids: CASSVAQGSDTQYF. In nucleotides, the CDR3 is TGTGCCAGCAGCGTAGCACAGGGATCAGATACGCAGTATTTT. The full variable domain, in which reference TRBV9 and TRBJ2-3 provide the parts outside the CDR3, is DSGVTQTPKHLITATGQRVTLRCSPRSGDLSVYWYQQSLDQGLQFLIQYYNGEERAKGNILERFSAQQFPDLHSELNLSSLELGDSALYFCASSVAQGSDTQYFGPGTRLTVL.

The chain couples TRBV7-9 to TRBJ1-1; D might be TRBD1 (5 bases). The germline V gene has CDR1 SEHNR and CDR2 FQNEAQ (reference sequence). Trimming left V 4 bases short and J 11 bases short, with 20 bases between. The CDR3 is made up of 14 amino acids. CDR3: CASSSLIGANGAFF. The CDR3 DNA reads as TGTGCCAGCAGCTCCCTAATAGGGGCAAATGGGGCTTTCTTT.

The chain joins TRBV29-1 to TRBJ2-1, with 9 nucleotides matching TRBD2. The CDR3 totals 13 residues. With V trimmed by 4 bases and J by 6 bases, 4 bases remained unmatched. Per germline, CDR1 SQVTM and CDR2 ANQGSEA. CDR3 loop: CSVVAGGTNEQFF. CDR3 DNA: TGCAGCGTTGTTGCGGGAGGGACCAATGAGCAGTTCTTC.

The V call is TRBV7-6, the J call TRBJ1-4; 9 nucleotides agree with TRBD1. This CDR3 has 14 amino acids. J was trimmed by 8 bases and V by 5 bases; bases with no gene match: 6. CDR1 and CDR2 (germline): SGHVS, FNYEAQ. The CDR3 nucleotides are TGTGCCAGCAGCACCACAGGGGGCCGGGAAAAACTGTTTTTT. It translates to CASSTTGGREKLFF.

About this clonotype itself: At one end the junction does not follow the germline gene, possibly because of a read error. This rearrangement joins TRBV10-1 to TRBJ2-3, with 14 bases matching TRBD2. CDR3 size: 18 residues. Germline CDR1 reads WNHNN; CDR2 reads SYGVQD (reference sequence). In DNA form, the CDR3 reads TGCGCCAGCAGTGAGTCCTCCTGGACTAGCGGGAGGACAGATACGCGGTATTTT. Translated, it gives CASSESSWTSGRTDTRYF.

The chain has TRBV15 and TRBJ2-7; maybe TRBD1 (6 bases). This CDR3 contains 15 residues. With 2 bases removed from V and 2 bases from J, the gap between germline ends came to 13 bases. CDR1 is LNHNV, CDR2 YYDKDF, per germline (reference sequence). The CDR3 here is CATSRSSDSTYEQYF. CDR3 nucleotides: TGTGCCACCAGCAGATCTTCGGACAGCACCTACGAGCAGTACTTC.

This clonotype has only a few counts. V and J are TRBV10-3 and TRBJ2-2; TRBD1 matches at 8 bases. The germline CDR1 and CDR2 sequences are ENHRY and SYGVKD. The CDR3 length is 16 residues. V gave up 6 bases and J gave up 0 bases; unmatched junction bases: 6. CDR3 in amino acids: CAISAGQAPNTGELFF. For the CDR3, the DNA is TGTGCCATCAGCGCGGGACAGGCGCCGAACACCGGGGAGCTGTTTTTT.

The gene calls are TRBV11-2 and TRBJ2-2; tentative D call: TRBD1 (6 bases). The CDR3 is 18 amino acids. V lost 2 bases, J lost 2 bases, and 18 bases lay in between. Germline V CDR1 and CDR2: SGHAT, FQNNGV. The CDR3 bases are TGTGCCAGCAGCTTACTATCCCTCGGGACATTAAACACCGGGGAGCTGTTTTTT. Translating it yields CASSLLSLGTLNTGELFF.

The chain recombines TRBV2 with TRBJ2-5, with 11 bases aligning to TRBD2. V lost 11 bases and J lost 2; bases outside the gene matches: 16. Germline V gene sequence: CDR1 SNHLY, CDR2 FYNNEI. The CDR3 loop spans 17 amino acids. In nucleotides, the CDR3 is TGTGCCTGCAATACGTTTGGCCTAGCGGGAGGACAAGAGACCCAGTACTTC. Its protein product is CACNTFGLAGGQETQYF.

V is TRBV7-2 and J is TRBJ1-2, with TRBD1 matching 7 bases. Trimming at V came to 5 bases and at J to 5 bases, leaving 11 bases not matched to a gene. Germline loops: CDR1 SGHTA, CDR2 FQGNSA. The length of the CDR3 is 15 residues. The CDR3 loop reads CASSPQQGLGYGYTF. The CDR3 nucleotides are TGTGCCAGCAGCCCGCAACAGGGGCTAGGTTATGGCTACACCTTC.

This clonotype was recorded a few times. The J gene is TRBJ1-2, the V gene TRBV5-1, with TRBD1 identical over 10 bases. The germline CDR1 and CDR2 sequences are SGHRS and YFSETQ. The CDR3 extends over 15 amino acids. The J segment lost 3 bases and the V segment lost 4 bases, leaving 6 bases of the junction unmatched. Written as DNA, the CDR3 is TGCGCCAGCAGCAGGGGACAGGGGCGGGACTATGGCTACACCTTC. It is translated as CASSRGQGRDYGYTF.

This clonotype was observed at least ten times. V gene TRBV12-3 or TRBV12-4 combines with J gene TRBJ2-5, with D hard to call. V lost 3 bases and J 5 bases, leaving 10 bases between the germline ends. The CDR3 runs to 13 residues. The CDR3 protein is CASSFAHGETQYF. The DNA for the CDR3 is TGTGCCAGCAGTTTCGCGCATGGGGAGACCCAGTACTTC.